The rows below give T cell receptor beta chains drawn from one sample of a study of molecular identifiers for immune sequencing clone quantification. One entry per CDR3 protein, called by TCRdb with MiXCR from the PCR reads. The table shows about 510,000 distinct CDR3 sequences, with 20% to 25% occurring only once. Input material: naive CD8+ T cells from blood, with Jurkat cell RNA spiked in. All receptors come from a human donor in good health. Some libraries in this study had Jurkat cell RNA spiked in. Both conserved end residues are part of each CDR3. Each record gives: J gene, clone size, V gene, D gene, CDR3 protein, CDR3 DNA. D genes are given only for firm matches. Expanded clones get a size class; other rows say once, few or many, or leave the size out.

j_call: TRBJ1-5; clone_size: many; v_call: TRBV6-2/TRBV6-3; d_call: TRBD1; cdr3_aa: CASSRGTDNQPQHF; cdr3_nt: TGTGCCAGCAGCCGAGGGACAGACAATCAGCCCCAGCATTTT
j_call: TRBJ1-1; clone_size: many; v_call: TRBV7-9; d_call: -; cdr3_aa: CASSLGLAGFEAFF; cdr3_nt: TGTGCCAGCAGCTTAGGACTGGCCGGGTTTGAAGCTTTCTTT
j_call: TRBJ1-5; clone_size: -; v_call: TRBV19; d_call: TRBD1; cdr3_aa: CASSIQGASNRPQHF; cdr3_nt: TGTGCCAGTAGTATACAGGGGGCTAGCAATCGGCCCCAGCATTTT
j_call: TRBJ1-5; clone_size: many; v_call: TRBV6-2/TRBV6-3; d_call: -; cdr3_aa: CASSYWGGDQPQHF; cdr3_nt: TGTGCCAGCAGTTATTGGGGAGGCGATCAGCCCCAGCATTTT
j_call: TRBJ2-3; clone_size: many; v_call: TRBV13; d_call: -; cdr3_aa: CASSFWVGKSDTQYF; cdr3_nt: TGTGCCAGCAGCTTCTGGGTAGGGAAGTCAGATACGCAGTATTTT
j_call: TRBJ2-3; clone_size: -; v_call: TRBV7-9; d_call: TRBD2; cdr3_aa: CASSLAGRAATDTQYF; cdr3_nt: TGTGCCAGCAGCTTAGCGGGGAGGGCCGCGACAGATACGCAGTATTTT
j_call: TRBJ2-5; clone_size: many; v_call: TRBV9; d_call: TRBD1; cdr3_aa: CASKPTGGEETQYF; cdr3_nt: TGTGCCAGCAAACCGACAGGGGGGGAAGAGACCCAGTACTTC
j_call: TRBJ2-7; clone_size: few; v_call: TRBV5-6; d_call: TRBD2; cdr3_aa: CASSFPTSTPYEQYF; cdr3_nt: TGTGCCAGCAGCTTCCCGACTAGCACCCCCTACGAGCAGTACTTC
j_call: TRBJ1-6; clone_size: -; v_call: TRBV4-3; d_call: TRBD1; cdr3_aa: CASSPGYRGRSPLHF; cdr3_nt: TGCGCCAGCAGCCCCGGTTACAGGGGGCGGTCACCCCTCCACTTT
j_call: TRBJ1-2; clone_size: few; v_call: TRBV3-1; d_call: -; cdr3_aa: CASSQDQSENYGYTF; cdr3_nt: TGTGCCAGCAGCCAAGATCAATCAGAAAACTATGGCTACACCTTC
j_call: TRBJ2-7; clone_size: few; v_call: TRBV27; d_call: -; cdr3_aa: CASSTGITYEQYF; cdr3_nt: TGTGCCAGCAGCACAGGGATTACCTACGAGCAGTACTTC
j_call: TRBJ1-1; clone_size: many; v_call: TRBV6-1; d_call: -; cdr3_aa: CASCDGLNTEAFF; cdr3_nt: TGTGCCAGCTGCGACGGATTGAACACTGAAGCTTTCTTT
j_call: TRBJ2-2; clone_size: few; v_call: TRBV24-1; d_call: -; cdr3_aa: CATSDPWAGALTGELFF; cdr3_nt: TGTGCCACCAGTGACCCCTGGGCAGGGGCCCTCACCGGGGAGCTGTTTTTT
j_call: TRBJ2-1; clone_size: few; v_call: TRBV5-4; d_call: TRBD1; cdr3_aa: CASSLTGQGLNEQFF; cdr3_nt: TGTGCCAGCAGCTTAACCGGACAGGGACTGAATGAGCAGTTCTTC
j_call: TRBJ2-1; clone_size: many; v_call: TRBV20-1; d_call: TRBD2; cdr3_aa: CSASLAGGTNEQFF; cdr3_nt: TGCAGTGCTAGCTTAGCGGGAGGAACCAATGAGCAGTTCTTC
j_call: TRBJ1-5; clone_size: many; v_call: TRBV27; d_call: TRBD1; cdr3_aa: CASSFNTGGLSQPQHF; cdr3_nt: TGTGCCAGCAGTTTCAATACAGGGGGGTTAAGTCAGCCCCAGCATTTT
j_call: TRBJ2-3; clone_size: many; v_call: TRBV29-1; d_call: -; cdr3_aa: CSVELRTGGKEDTQYF; cdr3_nt: TGCAGCGTTGAGTTGCGAACAGGCGGCAAGGAAGATACGCAGTATTTT
j_call: TRBJ2-5; clone_size: -; v_call: TRBV7-6; d_call: TRBD2; cdr3_aa: CASTPGGNQETQYF; cdr3_nt: TGTGCCAGCACCCCCGGGGGGAACCAAGAGACCCAGTACTTC
j_call: TRBJ2-5; clone_size: -; v_call: TRBV9; d_call: -; cdr3_aa: CASSTWDTQETQYF; cdr3_nt: TGTGCCAGCAGCACGTGGGACACCCAAGAGACCCAGTACTTC
j_call: TRBJ2-5; clone_size: -; v_call: TRBV21-1; d_call: -; cdr3_aa: CASSKVRGGSETQYF; cdr3_nt: TGTGCCAGCAGCAAAGTTAGGGGTGGATCAGAGACCCAGTACTTC
j_call: TRBJ2-3; clone_size: -; v_call: TRBV7-9; d_call: -; cdr3_aa: CASSLSFGGEGDTQYF; cdr3_nt: TGTGCCAGCAGCCTAAGCTTCGGGGGCGAGGGAGATACGCAGTATTTT
j_call: TRBJ2-7; clone_size: few; v_call: TRBV27; d_call: -; cdr3_aa: CASSSRGGSSYEQYF; cdr3_nt: TGTGCCAGCAGCTCTAGGGGCGGTAGCTCCTACGAGCAGTACTTC
j_call: TRBJ2-2; clone_size: many; v_call: TRBV19; d_call: -; cdr3_aa: CASSVTQHGAGELFF; cdr3_nt: TGTGCCAGTTCCGTGACTCAACATGGTGCCGGGGAGCTGTTTTTT
j_call: TRBJ2-7; clone_size: many; v_call: TRBV5-1; d_call: -; cdr3_aa: CASSEGLRYEQYF; cdr3_nt: TGCGCCAGCAGCGAAGGATTGCGGTACGAGCAGTACTTC
j_call: TRBJ2-7; clone_size: -; v_call: TRBV20-1; d_call: TRBD2; cdr3_aa: CSAPYSRDRGRASYEQYF; cdr3_nt: TGCAGTGCTCCGTATTCCAGAGACCGCGGGAGAGCCTCCTACGAGCAGTACTTC
j_call: TRBJ2-1; clone_size: -; v_call: TRBV11-2; d_call: TRBD2; cdr3_aa: CASSSRTGTSSYNEQFF; cdr3_nt: TGTGCCAGCAGCTCCCGGACCGGGACTAGCTCCTACAATGAGCAGTTCTTC
j_call: TRBJ2-3; clone_size: many; v_call: TRBV5-4; d_call: TRBD1; cdr3_aa: CASSSFWGQGVTDTQYF; cdr3_nt: TGTGCCAGCAGCAGCTTTTGGGGACAGGGGGTAACAGATACGCAGTATTTT
j_call: TRBJ1-1; clone_size: many; v_call: TRBV3-1; d_call: -; cdr3_aa: CASSQDPGWAEGTEAFF; cdr3_nt: TGTGCCAGCAGCCAAGATCCCGGATGGGCGGAGGGCACTGAAGCTTTCTTT
j_call: TRBJ2-3; clone_size: many; v_call: TRBV11-3; d_call: -; cdr3_aa: CASSSVVADTQYF; cdr3_nt: TGTGCCAGCAGCTCCGTAGTGGCAGATACGCAGTATTTT
j_call: TRBJ2-1; clone_size: few; v_call: TRBV28; d_call: TRBD2; cdr3_aa: CASTISPSGGGEQFF; cdr3_nt: TGTGCCAGCACCATTTCCCCTAGCGGAGGCGGTGAGCAGTTCTTC
j_call: TRBJ1-2; clone_size: few; v_call: TRBV19; d_call: -; cdr3_aa: CASSMISGTDSVNYGYTF; cdr3_nt: TGTGCCAGTAGTATGATCTCCGGGACGGATTCTGTTAACTATGGCTACACCTTC
j_call: TRBJ2-7; clone_size: -; v_call: TRBV12-3/TRBV12-4; d_call: -; cdr3_aa: CASSSEAPYEQYF; cdr3_nt: TGTGCCAGCAGTTCGGAGGCCCCCTACGAGCAGTACTTC
j_call: TRBJ2-7; clone_size: few; v_call: TRBV30; d_call: -; cdr3_aa: CAWSATTDYEQYF; cdr3_nt: TGTGCCTGGAGTGCTACGACCGACTACGAGCAGTACTTC
j_call: TRBJ1-5; clone_size: -; v_call: TRBV6-2/TRBV6-3; d_call: -; cdr3_aa: CASENGRNQPQHF; cdr3_nt: TGTGCCAGCGAAAATGGGCGCAATCAGCCCCAGCATTTT
j_call: TRBJ1-1; clone_size: -; v_call: TRBV20-1; d_call: -; cdr3_aa: CSASTQVNTEAFF; cdr3_nt: TGCAGTGCTAGCACGCAGGTGAACACTGAAGCTTTCTTT
j_call: TRBJ2-4; clone_size: many; v_call: TRBV4-3; d_call: -; cdr3_aa: CASSQEGRHEDIQYF; cdr3_nt: TGCGCCAGCAGCCAAGAGGGCCGCCATGAAGACATTCAGTACTTC
j_call: TRBJ2-3; clone_size: -; v_call: TRBV7-9; d_call: -; cdr3_aa: CASSLVMGRNTDTQYF; cdr3_nt: TGTGCCAGCAGCTTAGTGATGGGACGAAACACAGATACGCAGTATTTT
j_call: TRBJ2-7; clone_size: many; v_call: TRBV7-9; d_call: TRBD2; cdr3_aa: CASSLPGTSDYEQYF; cdr3_nt: TGTGCCAGCAGCCTTCCCGGGACTAGCGACTACGAGCAGTACTTC
j_call: TRBJ2-5; clone_size: -; v_call: TRBV3-1; d_call: -; cdr3_aa: CASSPIPRGGAGQETLYF; cdr3_nt: TGTGCCAGCAGCCCGATCCCTCGAGGGGGCGCGGGGCAAGAGACCCTGTACTTC
j_call: TRBJ1-6; clone_size: -; v_call: TRBV7-9; d_call: -; cdr3_aa: CASSSQTDEGSPLHF; cdr3_nt: TGTGCCAGCAGCTCCCAGACAGACGAAGGGTCACCCCTCCACTTT
j_call: TRBJ1-3; clone_size: many; v_call: TRBV13; d_call: -; cdr3_aa: CASSLFRPSGNTIYF; cdr3_nt: TGTGCCAGCAGCTTATTCCGCCCCTCTGGAAACACCATATATTTT
j_call: TRBJ1-5; clone_size: many; v_call: TRBV20-1; d_call: TRBD1; cdr3_aa: CSASGQGAYQPQHF; cdr3_nt: TGCAGTGCTAGCGGACAGGGGGCTTATCAGCCCCAGCATTTT
j_call: TRBJ2-7; clone_size: -; v_call: TRBV7-2; d_call: TRBD2; cdr3_aa: CASSFLLAGQNYEQCF; cdr3_nt: TGTGCCAGCAGCTTTCTACTAGCGGGGCAAAACTACGAGCAGTGCTTC
j_call: TRBJ2-7; clone_size: few; v_call: TRBV10-2; d_call: -; cdr3_aa: CASSFIGYQGVYEQYF; cdr3_nt: TGCGCCAGCAGCTTTATTGGGTATCAAGGGGTGTACGAGCAGTACTTC
j_call: TRBJ2-7; clone_size: -; v_call: TRBV4-1; d_call: TRBD2; cdr3_aa: CASSQQGLAAYEQYF; cdr3_nt: TGCGCCAGCAGCCAACAGGGACTAGCGGCCTACGAGCAGTACTTC
j_call: TRBJ2-5; clone_size: -; v_call: TRBV9; d_call: -; cdr3_aa: CASSTGESETQYF; cdr3_nt: TGTGCCAGCAGCACCGGGGAGTCTGAGACCCAGTACTTC
j_call: TRBJ1-4; clone_size: many; v_call: TRBV4-3; d_call: -; cdr3_aa: CASSQTNFNEKLFF; cdr3_nt: TGCGCCAGCAGCCAGACGAACTTTAATGAAAAACTGTTTTTT
j_call: TRBJ1-2; clone_size: many; v_call: TRBV4-3; d_call: -; cdr3_aa: CASSQDPTGPSNYGYTF; cdr3_nt: TGCGCCAGCAGCCAAGATCCTACAGGGCCGTCTAACTATGGCTACACCTTC
j_call: TRBJ1-2; clone_size: -; v_call: TRBV4-1; d_call: TRBD1; cdr3_aa: CASSQSSQGGRGYTF; cdr3_nt: TGCGCCAGCAGCCAATCATCGCAGGGGGGTAGGGGCTACACCTTC
j_call: TRBJ1-2; clone_size: many; v_call: TRBV9; d_call: -; cdr3_aa: CASSPHRDGYTF; cdr3_nt: TGTGCCAGCAGCCCCCACAGGGACGGCTACACCTTC
j_call: TRBJ2-7; clone_size: -; v_call: TRBV7-9; d_call: TRBD2; cdr3_aa: CASAGTSVEQYF; cdr3_nt: TGTGCCAGCGCCGGGACTAGCGTCGAGCAGTACTTC
j_call: TRBJ1-6; clone_size: many; v_call: TRBV14; d_call: TRBD1; cdr3_aa: CASSQGTGDSPLHF; cdr3_nt: TGTGCCAGCAGCCAGGGGACAGGTGATTCACCCCTCCACTTT
j_call: TRBJ2-3; clone_size: many; v_call: TRBV30; d_call: TRBD2; cdr3_aa: CAWTLLAGRFTDTQYF; cdr3_nt: TGTGCCTGGACCCTCCTAGCGGGGCGATTCACAGATACGCAGTATTTT